These 32 T cell receptor beta chains were all obtained from the same sample, sequenced in a study of naive CD8 T cells in extremely preterm neonates. Data came from immunoSEQ multiplex PCR; TCRdb stores just in-frame clones and leaves some out. Seen here are around 7,500 clones, around 98% observed once, and the top ten hold 0.35% to 0.4%. Cord blood came from elective full-term cesareans at 37-41 weeks without labor or membrane rupture. The sequencing sample was made of naive CD8+ T cells from cord blood. Source of these receptors: a newborn in good health.

V usage is TRBV13 and J usage is TRBJ2-1, with D perhaps matching TRBD2 (5 bases). CDR1 and CDR2 (germline): PRHDT, FYEKMQ (reference sequence). The CDR3 is made up of 11 amino acids. V was trimmed by 7 bases and J by 4 bases, leaving 5 bases between them. CDR3 sequence (DNA): TGTGCCAGCAAGCGGTACAATGAGCAGTTCTTC. Translated, it gives CASKRYNEQFF.

The chain joins TRBV7-9 to TRBJ1-1; D not certain. This CDR3 is built from 14 residues. The ends were cut back, 1 base at V and 1 base at J, with 7 bases in the middle. Germline values: CDR1 SEHNR, CDR2 FQNEAQ (reference sequence). CDR3 sequence (DNA): TGTGCCAGCAGCTTAGTCCGGTCGAACACTGAAGCTTTCTTT. Translated, it gives CASSLVRSNTEAFF.

The CDR3 spells CASSSLRGRDTEAFF. The CDR3 region has the DNA TGTGCCAGCAGCTCTCTAAGGGGGAGGGATACTGAAGCTTTCTTT. This rearrangement joins TRBV7-2 to TRBJ1-1, with TRBD1 as a possible D gene (6 bases). Germline V lookup: CDR1 SGHTA, CDR2 FQGNSA. V gave up 4 bases and J gave up 5 bases, with 17 bases separating them. The CDR3 sequence is 15 residues long.

The rearrangement joins TRBV4-1 to TRBJ1-1; the match to TRBD1 covers 8 bases. With V trimmed by 5 bases and J by 0 bases, 2 bases remained unmatched. The CDR3 consists of 14 residues. Germline V gene lookup returns CDR1 MGHRA and CDR2 YSYEKL. DNA of the CDR3: TGCGCCAGCAGCTGGACAGGGCTGAACACTGAAGCTTTCTTT. Translating gives CASSWTGLNTEAFF.

V gene TRBV2 combines with J gene TRBJ2-7; 10 positions agree with TRBD1. CDR3 length: 14 amino acids. From germline, CDR1 is SNHLY and CDR2 FYNNEI. V shed 6 bases, J shed 3 bases, and the junction held 5 bases outside the gene matches. The CDR3 is CASSPGQGIYEQYF. The CDR3 bases are TGTGCCAGCAGCCCGGGACAGGGGATCTACGAGCAGTACTTC.

The chain joins TRBV30 to TRBJ1-2; D is perhaps TRBD1 (5 bases). Trimming stripped 2 bases from V and 8 bases from J, with 12 bases between. The CDR3 runs to 12 residues. The V gene's germline CDR1 is GTSNPN and CDR2 SVGIG (reference sequence). The CDR3 is CAWSMDTGGYTF. CDR3 nucleotide sequence: TGTGCCTGGAGTATGGACACAGGAGGCTACACCTTC.

The chain employs TRBV30 and TRBJ2-1, with 8 positions matching TRBD2. Germline V lookup: CDR1 GTSNPN, CDR2 SVGIG (reference sequence). V was clipped by 3 bases and J by 6 bases; unmatched bases: 1. There are 12 residues in the CDR3. CDR3 protein: CAWSGGANEQFF. As DNA, the CDR3 is TGTGCCTGGAGCGGGGGGGCCAATGAGCAGTTCTTC. The entire variable domain, with the rest obtained from reference TRBV30 and TRBJ2-1, is as follows: SQTIHQWPATLVQPVGSPLSLECTVEGTSNPNLYWYRQAAGRGLQLLFYSVGIGQISSEVPQNLSASRPQDRQFILSSKKLLLSDSGFYLCAWSGGANEQFFGPGTRLTVL.

The V gene is TRBV7-3, the J gene TRBJ1-1; TRBD1 might be the D (5 bases). Trimming stripped 4 bases from V and 5 bases from J, with 11 bases between. Germline V gene lookup returns CDR1 SGHTA and CDR2 FQGTGA. The CDR3 is 13 residues long. CDR3 coding DNA: TGTGCCAGCAGCTCCGGGGGGGGAACTGAAGCTTTCTTT. Its translation: CASSSGGGTEAFF.

The genes are TRBV6-5 and TRBJ2-5; the D gene is possibly TRBD2 (7 bases). The V end lost 0 bases, the J end lost 6 bases, and 11 bases lay between the germline ends. This CDR3 is 14 amino acids long. Germline V lookup: CDR1 MNHEY, CDR2 SVGAGI. The CDR3, as DNA: TGTGCCAGCAGTTACTCGCGGGGGCGGAAGACCCAGTACTTC. As protein: CASSYSRGRKTQYF.

This clone was picked up one time. This chain connects TRBV30 to TRBJ2-1; TRBD2 aligns across 11 bases. Germline V gene sequence: CDR1 GTSNPN, CDR2 SVGIG (reference sequence). The trim removed 2 bases at V and 9 bases at J, leaving 6 bases unmatched. This CDR3 has 14 amino acids. CDR3 protein: CAWSIAGGQAEQFF. CDR3 nucleotides: TGTGCCTGGAGTATAGCGGGGGGGCAGGCTGAGCAGTTCTTC.

This sequence joins TRBV11-1 and TRBJ2-7; 7 nucleotides match TRBD1. This CDR3 spans 15 amino acids. Trimming took 0 bases from V and 3 from J; bases not matched to a gene: 5. Germline assignment: CDR1 SGHAT and CDR2 FQDESV (reference sequence). The CDR3 DNA reads TGTGCCAGCAGCTTAGCCCAGGGGGTTGGCTACGAGCAGTACTTC. This encodes CASSLAQGVGYEQYF.

This clone came up once. This chain connects TRBV7-8 to TRBJ2-7; D remains ambiguous. Per germline, CDR1 SGHVS and CDR2 FQNEAQ. This CDR3 comprises 14 residues. The ends were cut back, 0 bases at V and 3 bases at J, with 9 bases in the middle. For the CDR3, the DNA is TGTGCCAGCAGCTTAGCCGAGGTAGGCTACGAGCAGTACTTC. Amino acid sequence: CASSLAEVGYEQYF.

The genes are TRBV4-1 and TRBJ1-1; perhaps TRBD1 as D (6 bases). There are 14 residues in the CDR3. Looked up from germline, CDR1 is MGHRA and CDR2 is YSYEKL. V was trimmed by 4 bases and J by 0 bases, leaving 9 bases between them. In nucleotides, the CDR3 is TGCGCCAGCAGCCTGACAGGATTGAACACTGAAGCTTTCTTT. Translation: CASSLTGLNTEAFF.

The CDR3 coding sequence is TGTGCCAGCAGCTTCCTAGCTGATGAGCAGTTCTTC. Its protein is CASSFLADEQFF. The chain joins TRBV7-6 to TRBJ2-1; perhaps TRBD2 as D (5 bases). Germline CDR1 and CDR2: SGHVS and FNYEAQ. Trimming shortened V by 3 bases and J by 8 bases, and 8 bases separated the two germline ends. The CDR3 consists of 12 residues.

This chain uses TRBV15 with TRBJ2-3; 9 bases are shared with TRBD1. The CDR3 length is 15 residues. V lost 7 bases and J lost 0; bases outside the gene matches: 5. Germline V lookup: CDR1 LNHNV, CDR2 YYDKDF (reference sequence). The CDR3, as DNA: TGTGCCACCAACTTACAGGGGGCTAGCACAGATACGCAGTATTTT. It is translated as CATNLQGASTDTQYF.

The J gene is TRBJ2-1, the V gene TRBV21-1; the D call of TRBD2 is as the table states it, not checked on the DNA. TRBV21-1 is a pseudogene locus. This CDR3 has 14 amino acids. CDR3 bases: TGTGCCAGCAAAGGGGGACTAGGAGACAATGAGCAGTTCTTC. It yields the protein CASKGGLGDNEQFF.

The chain uses TRBV6-1 and TRBJ1-1, with no clear D. CDR3 length: 14 residues. Germline V lookup: CDR1 MNHNS, CDR2 SASEGT. The V and J ends lost 1 base and 4 bases respectively, with 10 bases between them. CDR3 nucleotides: TGTGCCAGCAGTGAAGGACCCGGGTCCACTGAAGCTTTCTTT. Encoded protein: CASSEGPGSTEAFF.

The count of this clone is one. The rearrangement joins TRBV7-6 to TRBJ2-1, with TRBD2 identical over 14 bases. This CDR3 is built from 15 residues. V dropped 5 bases and J dropped 3; count of bases not matched to a gene: 0. The V gene's germline CDR1 is SGHVS and CDR2 FNYEAQ. The CDR3 loop reads CASSGTSGGYNEQFF. The CDR3, as DNA: TGTGCCAGCAGCGGGACTAGCGGGGGCTACAATGAGCAGTTCTTC.

This clone has a single count. The chain is built from TRBV5-1 and TRBJ1-2; D perhaps matches TRBD1 (6 bases). The CDR3 sequence is 13 residues long. V shed 4 bases and J shed 8 bases, with 15 bases lying between them. CDR1 is SGHRS and CDR2 is YFSETQ in the germline V gene. CDR3 amino acids: CASSPAGGLGYTF. In DNA form, the CDR3 reads TGCGCCAGCAGCCCGGCGGGGGGCCTCGGCTACACCTTC.

This clone occurred once. V usage is TRBV4-1 and J usage is TRBJ2-1; no clear D gene. CDR1 and CDR2 (germline): MGHRA, YSYEKL. The CDR3 consists of 12 residues. Trimming removed 1 base from V and 8 bases from J, with 6 bases in between. CDR3 amino acids: CASSQVLDEQFF. The CDR3 coding sequence is TGCGCCAGCAGCCAAGTTCTCGATGAGCAGTTCTTC.

The chain joins TRBV5-1 to TRBJ2-7, with 8 bases lining up with TRBD2. The ends lost 0 bases at V and 2 bases at J; junction bases unmatched: 1. The CDR3 sequence is 14 residues long. Germline assignment: CDR1 SGHRS and CDR2 YFSETQ. The CDR3 DNA reads TGCGCCAGCAGCTTGGAGGGACTAGCCTACGAGCAGTACTTC. Its protein is CASSLEGLAYEQYF.

The chain combines TRBV11-2 with TRBJ2-7; D possibly corresponds to TRBD2 (5 bases). V was trimmed by 0 bases and J by 2 bases, leaving 11 bases between them. Per germline, CDR1 SGHAT and CDR2 FQNNGV. The CDR3 sequence is 15 residues long. The DNA for the CDR3 is TGTGCCAGCAGCTTAGACCCGGGAACGGCCTACGAGCAGTACTTC. It yields the protein CASSLDPGTAYEQYF.

The chain links TRBV4-2 to TRBJ2-3, with 7 bases aligning to TRBD2. The CDR3 runs to 16 residues. Losses at the gene ends were 3 bases for V and 2 bases for J; bases not matched to a gene: 8. CDR1 is LGHNA and CDR2 is YNFKEQ in the germline V gene. The CDR3 bases are TGTGCCAGCAGCCACGAGAGCGGGGCCCTCACAGATACGCAGTATTTT. This codes for CASSHESGALTDTQYF.

V gene TRBV5-1 combines with J gene TRBJ2-7; 11 bases are a match to TRBD2. CDR1 SGHRS and CDR2 YFSETQ come from the germline V gene. With 0 bases clipped from V and 3 bases from J, the junction kept 5 bases outside the gene matches. The CDR3 runs to 16 residues. DNA of the CDR3: TGCGCCAGCAGCTTGGGCCTTAGCGGGGGGGGCTACGAGCAGTACTTC. It translates to CASSLGLSGGGYEQYF.

The CDR3 loop reads CASSTTWGPTGELFF. CDR3 coding DNA: TGTGCCAGCAGCACTACCTGGGGGCCCACCGGGGAGCTGTTTTTT. The V and J genes are TRBV9 and TRBJ2-2, with D possibly matching TRBD1 (6 bases). V lost 4 bases, J lost 4 bases, and 14 bases lay in between. The length of the CDR3 is 15 residues. Germline V lookup: CDR1 SGDLS, CDR2 YYNGEE.

The J gene is TRBJ2-2, the V gene TRBV19; D is possibly TRBD2 (6 bases). The CDR3 has 16 amino acids. Trimming shortened V by 1 base and J by 3 bases, and 12 bases separated the two germline ends. Germline loops: CDR1 LNHDA, CDR2 SQIVND (reference sequence). Here the CDR3 DNA reads TGTGCCAGTAGTATAGGTGGAGGGACCCACACCGGGGAGCTGTTTTTT. Translation: CASSIGGGTHTGELFF. Looking up the rest from reference TRBV19 and TRBJ2-2 gives the full variable domain: DGGITQSPKYLFRKEGQNVTLSCEQNLNHDAMYWYRQDPGQGLRLIYYSQIVNDFQKGDIAEGYSVSREKKESFPLTVTSAQKNPTAFYLCASSIGGGTHTGELFFGEGSRLTVL.

The chain joins TRBV15 to TRBJ1-5; 8 bases are shared with TRBD1. Per the germline V gene, CDR1 is LNHNV and CDR2 is YYDKDF (reference sequence). Losses at the gene ends were 3 bases for V and 3 bases for J; bases not matched to a gene: 4. The CDR3 is 15 residues long. CDR3 loop: CATSSDRGLNQPQHF. CDR3 nucleotide sequence: TGTGCCACCAGCAGCGACAGGGGCCTCAATCAGCCCCAGCATTTT.

The chain employs TRBV9 and TRBJ1-4; a possible D gene is TRBD1 (5 bases). V dropped 2 bases and J dropped 6 bases, with 11 bases sitting between them. CDR1 and CDR2 (germline): SGDLS, YYNGEE. The CDR3 runs to 14 residues. Here the CDR3 DNA reads TGTGCCAGCAGCGTCGGGTCCAGGGATGAAAAACTGTTTTTT. Encoded protein: CASSVGSRDEKLFF.

CDR3 coding DNA: TGTGCCAGCTCACCGACACAGGGGGGCACAGATACGCAGTATTTT. It yields the protein CASSPTQGGTDTQYF. This sequence joins TRBV18 and TRBJ2-3; 8 bases are shared with TRBD1. Germline V gene lookup returns CDR1 KGHSH and CDR2 LQKENI. This CDR3 has 15 residues. The junction had 3 bases not matched to a gene; V was cut back by 3 bases and J by 1 base.

Remarks on this clone: Other DNA sequences of this sample code for an identical CDR3. This chain connects TRBV21-1 to TRBJ1-6. TRBV21-1 is given as a pseudogene. CDR3 size: 17 residues. The CDR3 DNA reads as TGTGCCAGCAGCAAATTCAGGGGAGGGTCCTATAATTCCCCCCTCCACTTT. It encodes CASSKFRGGSYNSPLHF.

The chain uses TRBV15 and TRBJ1-1; TRBD1 might be the D (5 bases). Germline values: CDR1 LNHNV, CDR2 YYDKDF (reference sequence). The CDR3 totals 12 residues. Trimming took 3 bases from V and 8 from J, leaving 10 bases between them. In nucleotides, the CDR3 is TGTGCCACCAGCAGGGAAGGGGCGGAAGCTTTCTTT. This sequence encodes CATSREGAEAFF.

The chain uses TRBV4-3 and TRBJ2-7; D may be TRBD2 (5 bases). V was shortened by 4 bases and J by 2 bases, with 9 bases between the two germline ends. Germline V gene data show CDR1 as LGHNA and CDR2 as YSLEER. CDR3 size: 13 residues. This CDR3 is CASSPGLTYEQYF. DNA of the CDR3: TGCGCCAGCAGCCCCGGACTGACCTACGAGCAGTACTTC.